This paragraph covers one TCR beta chain sequence. The record originates from a study of blood T cell repertoires in COVID-19. Background on the study: From the United States, Italy and Spain came samples of acute and convalescent COVID-19. Nucleic acid was either cDNA or gDNA, and it came from T cells, B-cell-depleted T cells, or PBMCs.

The authors' processing: Estimated nucleated cell counts came from reference gene primer amplification. TCRdb keeps only in-frame clones here, not all; method: immunoSEQ multiplex PCR. That table supplies the V and J calls and clone size; D and trimming were determined from the DNA. The table has approximately 240,000 clones, 83% seen once. Seattle-derived patients entered the study during active infection and were followed longitudinally. The sequencing sample was made of peripheral blood. The TCR comes from a woman aged 25 to 45 with COVID-19, enrolled during active disease.

CDR3 amino acids: CASSERGGTINQPQHF. DNA of the CDR3: TGTGCCAGCAGTGAAAGGGGCGGCACTATCAATCAGCCCCAGCATTTT. The chain combines TRBV2 with TRBJ1-5; a possible D gene is TRBD1 (5 bases). CDR3 length: 16 residues. Between the trimmed V and J ends, which lost 2 bases and 3 bases, there was a span of 14 bases. Germline V CDR1 and CDR2: SNHLY, FYNNEI.